Below, 17 T cell receptor beta chains from the same sample are listed, as sequenced in a study of blood T cell repertoires in COVID-19. Clones were sequenced by immunoSEQ multiplex PCR, and TCRdb holds only the in-frame ones, with some missing. This table holds 310,000 or so clones, 86% found once. The sequenced sample was peripheral blood. These receptors originate from a woman in her forties or fifties with acute or convalescent COVID-19.

The gene calls are TRBV7-2 and TRBJ2-1, with 7 bases matching TRBD1. V lost 3 bases, J lost 12 bases, and 17 bases stayed unmatched. CDR1 and CDR2 from the germline V gene are SGHTA and FQGNSA. This CDR3 has 16 amino acids. The CDR3 loop is CASSFSSGQAALRQFF. CDR3 nucleotides: TGTGCCAGCAGCTTCTCATCCGGACAGGCGGCATTACGGCAGTTCTTC.

This sequence joins TRBV7-9 and TRBJ1-4; no reliable D call. This CDR3 comprises 12 residues. Germline V CDR1 and CDR2: SEHNR, FQNEAQ (reference sequence). The V end was cut by 11 bases, the J end by 8 bases, with 15 bases between. This CDR3 is CACSGSGEKLFF. CDR3 bases: TGTGCCTGCTCGGGGTCCGGGGAAAAACTGTTTTTT. Supplemented by reference TRBV7-9 and TRBJ1-4, the full variable domain reads DTGVSQNPRHKITKRGQNVTFRCDPISEHNRLYWYRQTLGQGPEFLTYFQNEAQLEKSRLLSDRFSAERPKGSFSTLEIQRTEQGDSAMYLCACSGSGEKLFFGSGTQLSVL.

The chain combines TRBV7-9 with TRBJ2-4; 9 positions match TRBD1. Per germline, CDR1 SEHNR and CDR2 FQNEAQ (reference sequence). Trimming at V came to 3 bases and at J to 3 bases, leaving 6 bases not matched to a gene. This CDR3 contains 16 residues. This CDR3 is CASSLGQGEDKNIQYF. Here the CDR3 DNA reads TGTGCCAGCAGCTTGGGACAGGGAGAAGACAAAAACATTCAGTACTTC.

This chain joins TRBV27 and TRBJ2-1, with 7 nucleotides matching TRBD1. This CDR3 comprises 13 residues. Unmatched junction bases numbered 8, after V lost 5 bases and J lost 10 bases. Germline values: CDR1 MNHEY, CDR2 SMNVEV (reference sequence). Written as DNA, the CDR3 is TGTGCCAGCAGTGCAACAGGGGATAACGAGCAGTTCTTC. Translated: CASSATGDNEQFF.

The chain carries TRBV3-1 (or the pseudogene TRBV3-2) and TRBJ2-2; a weak D match, TRBD1 (5 bases). Germline values: CDR1 LGHDT, CDR2 YNNKEL (reference sequence). V was cut by 5 bases and J by 12 bases, with 16 bases left in between. This CDR3 has 13 amino acids. CDR3 DNA sequence: TGTGCCAGCAGCAATTTAGGGGTTGTAAAGCTGTTTTTT. Protein: CASSNLGVVKLFF.

A single count supports this clone. As DNA, the CDR3 is TGCGCCAGCAGCCAAGATATGATAAGGGGGAGAAGTAATGAAAAACTGTTTTTT. Its protein is CASSQDMIRGRSNEKLFF. The chain has TRBV4-1 and TRBJ1-4; D perhaps matches TRBD1 (6 bases). The germline V and J ends were trimmed by 0 bases and 4 bases, with 18 bases remaining between them. The CDR3 is 18 residues long. Looked up from germline, CDR1 is MGHRA and CDR2 is YSYEKL.

This clone was picked up one time. V and J are TRBV29-1 and TRBJ1-3, with a possible D match to TRBD1 (6 bases). Germline CDR1 SQVTM, CDR2 ANQGSEA. The CDR3 totals 12 residues. The CDR3 bases are TGCATCACGCGGGGGCCTGGAAACACCATATATTTT. Translation: CITRGPGNTIYF.

The genes are TRBV5-1 and TRBJ1-6, with TRBD1 as a possible D gene (6 bases). V lost 2 bases, J lost 4 bases, and 13 bases lay in between. Germline CDR1 is SGHRS and CDR2 is YFSETQ. The CDR3 has 16 amino acids. The CDR3 DNA reads as TGCGCCAGCAGCTTACAGGGTCCTACTTATAATTCACCCCTCCACTTT. This sequence encodes CASSLQGPTYNSPLHF.

CDR3 coding DNA: TGCAGCGGACTCAGGGCCGGGGAGCAGTACTTC. Amino acid sequence: CSGLRAGEQYF. The rearrangement uses TRBV29-1 and TRBJ2-7, with D perhaps TRBD1 (5 bases). The CDR3 length is 11 residues. The ends were cut back, 7 bases at V and 7 bases at J, with 14 bases in the middle. Germline-derived CDR1 and CDR2 are SQVTM and ANQGSEA.

The genes are TRBV18 and TRBJ2-1; possibly TRBD1 for D (5 bases). The CDR3 runs to 13 residues. V gave up 0 bases and J gave up 13 bases, with 13 bases separating them. Per germline, CDR1 KGHSH and CDR2 LQKENI. For the CDR3, the DNA is TGTGCCAGCTCACCACCGTGGGGCGAGTTCCAGTTCTTC. Translating gives CASSPPWGEFQFF.

V gene TRBV2 combines with J gene TRBJ1-2; 7 nucleotides line up with TRBD1. Germline V gene lookup returns CDR1 SNHLY and CDR2 FYNNEI. The CDR3 runs to 15 residues. The V segment lost 6 bases and the J segment 6 bases; nucleotides outside the gene matches: 13. CDR3 sequence reads: CASRVNRGSGDGYTF. In nucleotides, the CDR3 is TGTGCCAGCAGAGTAAACAGGGGCTCCGGGGATGGCTACACCTTC.

The CDR3: CAISDPQGLGTQYF. The CDR3, as DNA: TGTGCCATCAGTGACCCACAGGGCCTGGGGACCCAGTACTTC. V and J are TRBV10-3 and TRBJ2-5, with D possibly matching TRBD1 (6 bases). The CDR3 has 14 residues. Germline CDR1 and CDR2: ENHRY and SYGVKD. V gave up 3 bases and J gave up 7 bases, with 15 bases separating them.

In this sample, this clone turned up once. The sample has other DNA sequences that encode this CDR3 too. The chain combines TRBV28 with TRBJ1-5; D is uncertain. Trimming took off 4 bases at V and 0 bases at J, with 4 bases between the two ends. The CDR3 spans 13 residues. Germline V gene data show CDR1 as MDHEN and CDR2 as SYDVKM. The CDR3 protein is CASSSYSNQPQHF. Written as DNA, the CDR3 is TGTGCCAGCAGTTCCTATAGCAATCAGCCCCAGCATTTT.

The rearrangement uses TRBV4-2 and TRBJ2-7, with TRBD2 identical over 8 bases. The germline CDR1 and CDR2 sequences are LGHNA and YNFKEQ. V shed 1 base, J shed 2 bases, and the junction held 7 bases outside the gene matches. The CDR3 loop spans 16 amino acids. For the CDR3, the DNA is TGTGCCAGCAGCCAAGCTGCAGCGGGAGCCACCTACGAGCAGTACTTC. It translates to CASSQAAAGATYEQYF.

This rearrangement joins TRBV24-1 to TRBJ2-5; D is ambiguous. The ends were cut back, 7 bases at V and 5 bases at J, with 10 bases in the middle. The CDR3 has 12 residues. Looked up from germline, CDR1 is KGHDR and CDR2 is SFDVKD. The CDR3 region has the DNA TGTGCCACCAGAGGAGCGATGGAGACCCAGTACTTC. This encodes CATRGAMETQYF.

This chain links TRBV7-3 with TRBJ1-2, with D possibly TRBD1 on 6 matching bases. The V end lost 5 bases, the J end lost 4 bases, and 11 bases lay between the germline ends. Germline V gives CDR1 SGHTA, CDR2 FQGTGA. The CDR3 has 13 amino acids. As DNA, the CDR3 is TGTGCCAGCAGCCCCACAGGGCTCTATGGCTACACCTTC. Translated, it gives CASSPTGLYGYTF.

J is TRBJ2-1 and V is TRBV24-1, with TRBD2 matching 12 bases. The CDR3 is made up of 20 amino acids. V dropped 3 bases and J dropped 2; count of bases not matched to a gene: 13. From germline, CDR1 is KGHDR and CDR2 SFDVKD. The CDR3 DNA reads as TGTGCCACCAGTGATCCCGGGACTAGCGGGCACTTCATAACCTACAATGAGCAGTTCTTC. Translating gives CATSDPGTSGHFITYNEQFF.